A selection of T cell receptor beta chains follows, all from one sample in a study of T cells after posttransplantation cyclophosphamide. TCRdb's table, derived via immunoSEQ multiplex PCR, lists solely in-frame clones and lacks some. This repertoire holds around 8,000 clones, and none appear only once. This specimen consisted of PBMCs, obtained after allogeneic stem cell transplant with posttransplant cyclophosphamide. The source is a female patient in her 50s who received an allogeneic stem cell transplant from a related donor, was CMV-positive, and had no GVHD. The graft donor may account for some of the T cells. Each CDR3 is given with its conserved first and last residue. Fields, in order: J gene, V gene, CDR3 protein.

TRBJ2-3 TRBV11-3 CASSTMWRGGSADTQYF
TRBJ1-1 TRBV6-5 CASSYHATQNTEAFF
TRBJ1-1 TRBV2 CASMVYMNTEAFF
TRBJ2-4 TRBV19 CASSKWERKDIQYF
TRBJ2-7 TRBV5-6 CASSWDPTSGRPNYEQYF
TRBJ2-5 TRBV18 CASSPLPGTGVRETQYF
TRBJ2-5 TRBV5-4 CASSLGSGSTETQYF
TRBJ1-1 TRBV11-1 CASSLNRVTEAFF
TRBJ2-6 TRBV7-6 CASSSRTGSVSGANVLTF
TRBJ2-5 TRBV5-8 CASSSGTSGQETQYF
TRBJ1-2 TRBV6-6 CASSPRQNYGYTF
TRBJ1-5 TRBV18 CASSLLQGKQPQHF
TRBJ1-2 TRBV27 CASSQQGTVYGYTF
TRBJ1-1 TRBV6-5 CASRSDRVNTEAFF
TRBJ1-2 TRBV4-1 CASSQSLWDRAEGYGYTF
TRBJ1-1 TRBV30 CAWSGDRRNTEAFF
TRBJ2-1 TRBV4-2 CASSQDPSGFNEQFF
TRBJ2-5 TRBV6-6 CASSPFRLGETQYF
TRBJ1-5 TRBV7-6 CASSLGTGSNQPQHF
TRBJ1-4 TRBV5-4 CASSSPGKGVEKLFF
TRBJ1-2 TRBV2 CASSEGDRGLKGYTF
TRBJ1-1 TRBV29-1 CSVSKGNTEAFF
TRBJ2-3 TRBV11-3 CASSLETSGIHTQYF
TRBJ2-2 TRBV7-3 CASSPPGAGDTGELFF
TRBJ2-1 TRBV5-1 CASSREGSTDEQFF
TRBJ1-2 TRBV5-1 CASSLEWTDLSGGYTF
TRBJ2-7 TRBV28 CASSLSLGRGGRDYSYEQYF
TRBJ2-7 TRBV7-3 CASSPGSSSYEQYF
TRBJ2-1 TRBV19 CASSWARGYSGEQDEQFF
TRBJ1-2 TRBV7-9 CASSVAVEASYGYTF
TRBJ2-7 TRBV5-1 CASSFSGRSNEQYF
TRBJ2-7 TRBV6-5 CASSRDRPASYEQYF
TRBJ1-2 TRBV7-8 CASSRRVDYGYTF
TRBJ1-1 TRBV19 CASSMGASQGFF
TRBJ2-7 TRBV27 CASSQTLRTSGRRSYEQYF
TRBJ1-2 TRBV29-1 CSVGQGAGGYTF
TRBJ2-1 TRBV4-1 CASSQDTAGGSNEQFF
TRBJ1-1 TRBV6-5 CASSYTAGYGNTEAFF
TRBJ1-2 TRBV18 CASSPSGRDYGYTF
TRBJ2-5 TRBV5-6 CASSRDRGGETQYF
TRBJ1-1 TRBV30 CAWSRGRVRGNTEAFF
TRBJ2-1 TRBV9 CASSVDPRAGGSYNEQFF
TRBJ2-7 TRBV10-2 CASSESAGFDIEQYF
TRBJ2-1 TRBV29-1 CSVEVGAAGEASGQFF
TRBJ2-1 TRBV9 CASSVAFAGGGNEQFF
TRBJ2-3 TRBV12-3/TRBV12-4 CASSSTTSGGTDTQYF
TRBJ1-4 TRBV6-6 CASSYLRGANEKLFF
TRBJ2-5 TRBV2 CASKTEETQYF
TRBJ2-3 TRBV27 CASSLQTSSFTDTQYF
TRBJ1-4 TRBV12-3/TRBV12-4 CASSLPTGVTDEKLFF
TRBJ2-1 TRBV24-1 CATGQTSGAYNEQFF
TRBJ2-2 TRBV28 CASTEGGGAVTGELFF
TRBJ2-3 TRBV5-1 CASSLEAASTDTQYF
TRBJ2-3 TRBV19 CASKGTESYTDTQYF
TRBJ2-7 TRBV11-2 CASSPPGTTIYEQYF
TRBJ2-2 TRBV4-3 CASTNRNTGELFF
TRBJ1-6 TRBV9 CASSLQGFGNSPLHF
TRBJ2-1 TRBV7-3 CASSLSPGTGYEQFF
TRBJ2-7 TRBV12-3/TRBV12-4 CASSLQGAEQYF
TRBJ1-4 TRBV27 CASSPSYAGGDEKLFF